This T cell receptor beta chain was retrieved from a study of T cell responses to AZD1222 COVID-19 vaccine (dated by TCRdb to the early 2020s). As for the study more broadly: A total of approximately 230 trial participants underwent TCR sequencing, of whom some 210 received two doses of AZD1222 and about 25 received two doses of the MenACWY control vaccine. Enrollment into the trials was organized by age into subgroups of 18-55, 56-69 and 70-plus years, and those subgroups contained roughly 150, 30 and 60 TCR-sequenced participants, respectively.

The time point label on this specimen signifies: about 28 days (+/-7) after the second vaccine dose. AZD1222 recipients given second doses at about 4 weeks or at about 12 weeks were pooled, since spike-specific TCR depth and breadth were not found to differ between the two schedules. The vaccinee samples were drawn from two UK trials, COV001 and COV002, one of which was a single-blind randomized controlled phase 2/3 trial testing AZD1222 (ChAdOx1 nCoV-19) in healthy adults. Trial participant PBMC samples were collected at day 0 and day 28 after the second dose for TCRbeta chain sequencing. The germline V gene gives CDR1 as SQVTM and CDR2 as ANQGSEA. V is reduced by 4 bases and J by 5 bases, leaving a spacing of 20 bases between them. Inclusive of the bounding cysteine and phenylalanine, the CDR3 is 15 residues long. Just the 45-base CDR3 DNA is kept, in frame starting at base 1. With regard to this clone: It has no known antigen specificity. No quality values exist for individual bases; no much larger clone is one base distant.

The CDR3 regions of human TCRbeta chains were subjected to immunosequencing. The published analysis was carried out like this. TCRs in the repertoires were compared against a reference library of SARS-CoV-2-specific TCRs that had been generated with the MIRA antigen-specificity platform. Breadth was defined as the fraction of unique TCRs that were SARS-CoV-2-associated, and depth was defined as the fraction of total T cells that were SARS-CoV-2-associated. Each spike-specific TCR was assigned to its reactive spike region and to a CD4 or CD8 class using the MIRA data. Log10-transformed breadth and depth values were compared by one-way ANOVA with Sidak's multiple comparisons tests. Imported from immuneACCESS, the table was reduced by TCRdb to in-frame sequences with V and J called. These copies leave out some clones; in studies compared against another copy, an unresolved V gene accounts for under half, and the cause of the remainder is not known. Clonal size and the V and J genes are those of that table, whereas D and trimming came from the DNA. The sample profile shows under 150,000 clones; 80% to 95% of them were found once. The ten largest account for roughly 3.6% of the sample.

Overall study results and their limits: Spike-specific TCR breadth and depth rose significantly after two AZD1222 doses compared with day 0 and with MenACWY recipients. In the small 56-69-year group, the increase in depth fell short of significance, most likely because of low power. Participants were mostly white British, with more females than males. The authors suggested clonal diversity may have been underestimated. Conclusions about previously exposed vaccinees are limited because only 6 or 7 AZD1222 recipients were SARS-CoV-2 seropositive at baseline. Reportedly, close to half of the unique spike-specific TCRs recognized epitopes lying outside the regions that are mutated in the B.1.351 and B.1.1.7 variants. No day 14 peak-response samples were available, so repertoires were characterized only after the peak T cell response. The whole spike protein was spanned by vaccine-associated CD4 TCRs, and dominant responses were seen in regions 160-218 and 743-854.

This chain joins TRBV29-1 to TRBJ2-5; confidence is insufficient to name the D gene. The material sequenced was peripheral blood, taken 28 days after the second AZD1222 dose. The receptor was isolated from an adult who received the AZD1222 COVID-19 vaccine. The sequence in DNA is TGCAGCGTTGTGGTGAGCAGGTACAGAAGGGAGACCCAGTACTTC. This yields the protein CSVVVSRYRRETQYF.